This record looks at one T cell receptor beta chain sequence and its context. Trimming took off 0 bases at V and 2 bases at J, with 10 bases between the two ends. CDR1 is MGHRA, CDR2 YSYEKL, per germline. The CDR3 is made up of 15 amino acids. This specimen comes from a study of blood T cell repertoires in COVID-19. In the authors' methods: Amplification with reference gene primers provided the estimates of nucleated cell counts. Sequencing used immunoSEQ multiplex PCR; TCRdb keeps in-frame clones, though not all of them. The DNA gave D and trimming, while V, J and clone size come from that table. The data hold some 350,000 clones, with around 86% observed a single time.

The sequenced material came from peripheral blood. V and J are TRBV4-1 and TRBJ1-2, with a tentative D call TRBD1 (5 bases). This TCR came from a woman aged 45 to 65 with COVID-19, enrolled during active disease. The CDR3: CASSQDSGGNYGYTF. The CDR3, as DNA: TGCGCCAGCAGCCAAGATTCGGGGGGAAACTATGGCTACACCTTC.